These 5 T cell receptor beta chains share one sample of origin, sequenced in a study of blood T cells in healthy people across ages. Combining a sample-barcoded 5' primer with a J-beta primer mix, a second PCR ran for about 6 to 11 cycles. TCRdb re-called the 5' RACE reads through MiXCR, storing one row per CDR3 protein. Seen here are some 710,000 distinct CDR3 sequences, about half observed once, and the top ten hold approximately 18%. Sequencing used blood. The receptors originated from an older man in good health.

The chain carries TRBV5-1 and TRBJ1-1; 7 nucleotides match TRBD1. This CDR3 comprises 16 residues. The germline V gene encodes CDR1 SGHRS and CDR2 YFSETQ. The J segment lost 8 bases and the V segment lost 3 bases, leaving 16 bases of the junction unmatched. CDR3 amino acids: CASSSRRQGGNREAFF. The CDR3 bases are TGCGCCAGCAGCTCTAGGCGACAGGGTGGGAATCGAGAAGCTTTCTTT. Variable domain in full (rest from reference TRBV5-1 and TRBJ1-1): KAGVTQTPRYLIKTRGQQVTLSCSPISGHRSVSWYQQTPGQGLQFLFEYFSETQRNKGNFPGRFSGRQFSNSRSEMNVSTLELGDSALYLCASSSRRQGGNREAFFGQGTRLTVV.

This clonotype came up a few times. The chain has TRBV4-1 and TRBJ1-4; D might be TRBD1 (6 bases). This CDR3 is 15 amino acids long. The ends were cut back, 0 bases at V and 8 bases at J, with 13 bases in the middle. The V gene's germline CDR1 is MGHRA and CDR2 YSYEKL. CDR3 residues: CASSQDRGADEKLFF. The CDR3 DNA follows: TGCGCCAGCAGCCAAGATCGGGGGGCCGACGAAAAACTGTTTTTT.

The chain employs TRBV6-1 and TRBJ2-7; TRBD2 aligns across 10 bases. The CDR3 extends over 15 amino acids. Germline V gene sequence: CDR1 MNHNS, CDR2 SASEGT. J was trimmed by 9 bases and V by 2 bases; bases with no gene match: 10. CDR3 amino acids: CASSERASGSLGQYF. For the CDR3, the DNA is TGTGCCAGCAGTGAAAGGGCTAGCGGGAGTCTGGGGCAGTACTTC.

This clonotype was observed many times. The chain combines TRBV5-1 with TRBJ2-5, with TRBD2 identical over 8 bases. Unmatched junction bases numbered 7, after V lost 6 bases and J lost 3 bases. The CDR3 runs 14 residues. CDR1 is SGHRS, CDR2 YFSETQ, per germline. CDR3 loop: CASTPTSGEETQYF. The CDR3 nucleotides read TGCGCCAGCACGCCTACTAGCGGCGAAGAGACCCAGTACTTC.

CDR3 residues: CASSGGTPFSYEQYF. The CDR3 bases are TGTGCCAGTAGTGGGGGGACACCCTTCTCCTACGAGCAGTACTTC. The chain carries TRBV19 and TRBJ2-7; either TRBD1 or TRBD2 may fit D (6 bases each). The CDR3 has 15 residues. Trimming took 5 bases from V and 0 from J, leaving 14 bases between them. Germline V gene data show CDR1 as LNHDA and CDR2 as SQIVND (reference sequence).